The rows below give T cell receptor beta chains drawn from one sample of a study of T cell changes during pregnancy in multiple sclerosis. TCRdb's copy holds only in-frame clones and misses some; the assay was immunoSEQ multiplex PCR. Among roughly 97,000 clones listed, around nine tenths were seen once. Specimen: peripheral blood, collected in the second trimester of pregnancy. These receptors all come from a female donor in good health, enrolled as a control in a pregnancy study. The CDR3 runs from the conserved cysteine through the conserved F or W. The order of the fields is clone size, J gene, D gene, V gene, CDR3 protein, CDR3 DNA. D genes are given only for firm matches. Rows give clone size only sometimes, using once, few, many, or a class for an expanded clone.

NA	TRBJ1-1	NA	TRBV5-1	CASTTLGGGTEAFF	TGCGCCAGCACCACACTCGGGGGTGGTACTGAAGCTTTCTTT
NA	TRBJ1-5	TRBD1	TRBV18	CASSSQTGGDQPQHF	TGTGCCAGCTCATCCCAGACAGGGGGCGATCAGCCCCAGCATTTT
NA	TRBJ1-6	NA	TRBV19	CASIGPNSPLHF	TGTGCCAGTATTGGCCCCAATTCACCCCTCCACTTT
NA	TRBJ1-4	TRBD1	TRBV5-5	CASRGDRVSEKLFF	TGTGCCAGCAGGGGGGACAGGGTAAGTGAAAAACTGTTTTTT
few	TRBJ1-4	TRBD1	TRBV29-1	CSVEEGGQGGEKLFF	TGCAGCGTTGAAGAGGGGGGACAGGGCGGTGAAAAACTGTTTTTT
NA	TRBJ2-1	NA	TRBV28	CASSWGGRRMINEQFF	TGTGCCAGCAGTTGGGGAGGCCGCAGAATGATCAATGAGCAGTTCTTC
NA	TRBJ1-4	NA	TRBV6-5	CASSRFDRNEKLFF	TGTGCCAGCAGCCGCTTTGACAGGAATGAAAAACTGTTTTTT
NA	TRBJ2-1	TRBD2	TRBV13	CASSLGGRDEQFF	TGTGCCAGCAGCTTAGGCGGGAGGGATGAGCAGTTCTTC
NA	TRBJ1-4	TRBD1	TRBV7-2	CASSLGLGQGAANEKLFF	TGTGCCAGCAGCTTGGGATTGGGACAGGGGGCGGCTAATGAAAAACTGTTTTTT
NA	TRBJ2-1	TRBD2	TRBV15	CATSRDRTSRAIGNEQFF	TGTGCCACCAGCAGAGATCGGACTAGCAGGGCTATAGGCAATGAGCAGTTCTTC
NA	TRBJ1-6	NA	TRBV7-9	CASSGGTNSPLHF	TGTGCCAGCAGCGGAGGGACCAATTCACCCCTCCACTTT
NA	TRBJ1-2	NA	TRBV2	CASSIQGSYGYTF	TGTGCCAGCAGTATCCAGGGCTCTTACGGCTACACCTTC
NA	TRBJ2-1	NA	TRBV20-1	CSQTEYNEQFF	TGCAGTCAGACTGAGTACAATGAGCAGTTCTTC
few	TRBJ2-2	TRBD1	TRBV5-4	CASSPGQINTGELFF	TGTGCCAGCAGCCCGGGACAGATTAACACCGGGGAGCTGTTTTTT
NA	TRBJ1-1	TRBD1	TRBV6-4	CASSDSDRGSEAFF	TGTGCCAGCAGTGACTCGGACAGGGGATCTGAAGCTTTCTTT
NA	TRBJ2-1	TRBD2	TRBV7-2	CASSNHFSGNSYNEQFF	TGTGCCAGCAGCAACCACTTTAGCGGGAACTCCTACAATGAGCAGTTCTTC
few	TRBJ1-2	NA	TRBV30	CAWSVQGSADGYTF	TGTGCCTGGAGTGTACAGGGAAGTGCGGATGGCTACACCTTC
NA	TRBJ1-5	NA	TRBV2	CASSEGFAGQPQHF	TGTGCCAGCAGTGAAGGGTTTGCGGGGCAGCCCCAGCATTTT
NA	TRBJ2-2	TRBD1	TRBV5-4	CASGGRTGSPGELFF	TGTGCCAGCGGGGGGCGGACAGGGTCCCCCGGGGAGCTGTTTTTT
NA	TRBJ2-7	TRBD1	TRBV28	CASSLGDRVGYEQYF	TGTGCCAGCAGTTTAGGGGACAGGGTCGGCTACGAGCAGTACTTC
NA	TRBJ2-3	NA	TRBV5-1	CASSPVASGMGTQYF	TGCGCCAGCAGTCCGGTCGCGTCGGGGATGGGTACGCAGTATTTT
few	TRBJ2-7	TRBD1	TRBV5-4	CASSFGTGAIYEQYF	TGTGCCAGCAGCTTTGGGACAGGGGCGATCTACGAGCAGTACTTC
NA	TRBJ2-7	TRBD2	TRBV28	CASRAGGPPNEQYF	TGTGCCAGCAGGGCGGGAGGCCCGCCAAACGAGCAGTACTTC
NA	TRBJ1-6	TRBD1	TRBV4-1	CASSTWTGSNSPLHF	TGCGCCAGCAGCACCTGGACAGGGTCCAATTCACCCCTCCACTTT
NA	TRBJ2-5	NA	TRBV6-5	CASGGAGETQYF	TGTGCCAGCGGGGGGGCGGGAGAGACCCAGTACTTC
NA	TRBJ2-7	NA	TRBV7-9	CASSSGEGQYF	TGTGCCAGCAGCTCAGGGGAAGGGCAGTACTTC
NA	TRBJ2-4	NA	TRBV4-2	CASSQITSGLGNIQYF	TGTGCCAGCAGCCAAATAACGAGCGGTTTGGGAAACATTCAGTACTTC
NA	TRBJ1-2	TRBD1	TRBV9	CASSVGTGGYGYTF	TGTGCCAGCAGCGTAGGGACAGGGGGTTATGGCTACACCTTC
NA	TRBJ1-1	NA	TRBV2	CASWTALRTEAFF	TGTGCCAGCTGGACAGCCCTGAGGACTGAAGCTTTCTTT
NA	TRBJ2-7	NA	TRBV9	CASSPRLSSYEQYF	TGTGCCAGCAGCCCCCGACTCAGCTCCTACGAGCAGTACTTC
once	TRBJ1-1	TRBD1	TRBV6-6	CASSDRGNTEAFF	TGTGCCAGCAGTGACAGGGGGAACACTGAAGCTTTCTTT
NA	TRBJ1-1	TRBD1	TRBV7-8	CASSYRQGVTEAFF	TGTGCCAGCAGCTACCGACAGGGCGTCACTGAAGCTTTCTTT
NA	TRBJ2-1	NA	TRBV30	CAWALRAGPYNEQFF	TGTGCCTGGGCCCTACGCGCGGGGCCCTACAATGAGCAGTTCTTC
NA	TRBJ2-7	TRBD1	TRBV27	CASSWTGASYEQYF	TGTGCCAGCAGTTGGACAGGGGCTTCCTACGAGCAGTACTTC
NA	TRBJ1-2	TRBD1	TRBV14	CASSQAGQASNYGYTF	TGTGCCAGCAGCCAGGCTGGACAGGCGTCTAACTATGGCTACACCTTC
NA	TRBJ1-1	NA	TRBV29-1	CSVDGTTEAFF	TGCAGCGTTGACGGGACAACTGAAGCTTTCTTT
NA	TRBJ1-2	TRBD1	TRBV6-6	CASSEGQAYGYTF	TGTGCCAGCAGTGAGGGACAGGCCTATGGCTACACCTTC
NA	TRBJ1-1	TRBD1	TRBV18	CASSLRDRDTEAFF	TGTGCCAGCTCACTCCGGGACAGAGACACTGAAGCTTTCTTT
NA	TRBJ2-1	TRBD1	TRBV4-3	CASSQDRDSYNEQFF	TGCGCCAGCAGCCAGGACCGGGACAGTTACAATGAGCAGTTCTTC
NA	TRBJ2-1	TRBD1	TRBV10-3	CAISERQQGIEQFF	TGTGCCATCAGTGAGAGACAACAGGGGATTGAGCAGTTCTTC